A selection of T cell receptor beta chains follows, all from one sample in a study of OX40 agonist ivuxolimab in advanced cancers. The data were produced by immunoSEQ multiplex PCR, yet TCRdb's version contains in-frame clones alone and is incomplete. Of some 19,000 clones listed, about nine tenths are singletons. Sequenced material: CD4+ or CD8+ T cells sorted from blood, taken in a trial of the OX40 agonist ivuxolimab. These receptors came from an adult with an advanced solid tumor such as melanoma, head and neck, liver or kidney cancer. The CDR3 runs from the conserved cysteine through the conserved F or W. A D gene is named only where the DNA matches it firmly. Clone size appears in some rows only: once, few, many, or a class for an expanded clone.

d_gene: -
j_gene: TRBJ2-7
abundance: -
v_gene: TRBV4-1
CDR3nt: TGCGCCAGCAGCCCACTGGGCCGGGACGAGCAGTACTTC
CDR3aa: CASSPLGRDEQYF

d_gene: -
j_gene: TRBJ1-1
abundance: -
v_gene: TRBV10-3
CDR3nt: TGTGCCATCAGTGAGGGCAGGAAGTACACTGAAGCTTTCTTT
CDR3aa: CAISEGRKYTEAFF

d_gene: TRBD1
j_gene: TRBJ1-1
abundance: -
v_gene: TRBV4-1
CDR3nt: TGCGCCAGCAGCCAAGGACAGGGGATATTTCCTGAAGCTTTCTTT
CDR3aa: CASSQGQGIFPEAFF

d_gene: TRBD1
j_gene: TRBJ2-6
abundance: -
v_gene: TRBV6-4
CDR3nt: TGTGCCAGCAGTGACTCTGGGACAGGGCCCTCTGGGGCCAACGTCCTGACTTTC
CDR3aa: CASSDSGTGPSGANVLTF

d_gene: -
j_gene: TRBJ1-1
abundance: -
v_gene: TRBV9
CDR3nt: TGTGCCAGCAGCCCAGGACAGAAGAACACTGAAGCTTTCTTT
CDR3aa: CASSPGQKNTEAFF

d_gene: TRBD2
j_gene: TRBJ2-1
abundance: few
v_gene: TRBV5-7
CDR3nt: TGTGCCAGCAGCTTACTAGCGGGAGATAGTGAGCAGTTCTTC
CDR3aa: CASSLLAGDSEQFF

d_gene: -
j_gene: TRBJ1-3
abundance: -
v_gene: TRBV6-5
CDR3nt: TGTGCCAGCAGTTTTACAGGGAACCTTGGAAACACCATATATTTT
CDR3aa: CASSFTGNLGNTIYF

d_gene: -
j_gene: TRBJ2-7
abundance: -
v_gene: TRBV30
CDR3nt: TGTGCCTGGAGCCCGGACGCCACCTACGAGCAGTACTTC
CDR3aa: CAWSPDATYEQYF

d_gene: -
j_gene: TRBJ2-5
abundance: -
v_gene: TRBV7-8
CDR3nt: TGTGCCAGCAGCCACTACACAGGGGTCGGGGGAGAGACCCAGTACTTC
CDR3aa: CASSHYTGVGGETQYF

d_gene: TRBD2
j_gene: TRBJ2-7
abundance: once
v_gene: TRBV28
CDR3nt: TGTGCCAGCAGGCCTGGGGCTAGCGGGATTTCCTACGAGCAGTACTTC
CDR3aa: CASRPGASGISYEQYF

d_gene: TRBD2
j_gene: TRBJ2-4
abundance: -
v_gene: TRBV7-9
CDR3nt: TGTGCCAGCAGCGTGCAAGCGGGAGTGAGCATTCAGTACTTC
CDR3aa: CASSVQAGVSIQYF

d_gene: -
j_gene: TRBJ2-1
abundance: -
v_gene: TRBV7-9
CDR3nt: TGTGCCAGCAGCCCCGCTGGAGGGCCAAATGAGCAGTTCTTC
CDR3aa: CASSPAGGPNEQFF

d_gene: -
j_gene: TRBJ1-5
abundance: -
v_gene: TRBV25-1
CDR3nt: TGTGCCAGCAGTGGGCTTGGGGGGGATCATCAGCCCCAGCATTTT
CDR3aa: CASSGLGGDHQPQHF

d_gene: -
j_gene: TRBJ2-5
abundance: -
v_gene: TRBV5-1
CDR3nt: TGCGCCAGCAGCCCCAGGGGAGAGACCCAGTACTTC
CDR3aa: CASSPRGETQYF

d_gene: TRBD1
j_gene: TRBJ2-6
abundance: -
v_gene: TRBV5-6
CDR3nt: TGTGCCAGCAGCTTAAGGACAGGGGTGAGAGGGGCCAACGTCCTGACTTTC
CDR3aa: CASSLRTGVRGANVLTF